The 24 T cell receptor beta chains presented below share a single source sample, sequenced in a study of human T cells and chemical hapten exposure. TCRdb called the 5' RACE reads again in MiXCR, with one record for every CDR3 protein. In the table there are about 81,000 distinct CDR3 sequences, around 15% of which are singletons. The starting material, unfractionated whole blood, was used for total RNA extraction. These receptors all come from a female donor in good health.

The V gene is TRBV11-2, the J gene TRBJ2-1, with D possibly TRBD1 on 7 matching bases. Germline lookup yields CDR1 SGHAT and CDR2 FQNNGV. Trimming cost V 4 bases and J 7 bases, with 17 bases left between them. This CDR3 spans 15 amino acids. The CDR3 DNA is TGTGCCAGCAGCTCCCGGGCAGGGGGGAGTAATGAGCAGTTCTTC. Amino acids: CASSSRAGGSNEQFF.

This clonotype was seen a few times. The CDR3 sequence is CASSPPSVGTDTQYF. CDR3 coding DNA: TGTGCCAGCTCACCACCGAGCGTAGGTACAGATACGCAGTATTTT. The rearrangement links TRBV18 to TRBJ2-3; D uncertain. This CDR3 has 15 residues. The germline V and J ends were trimmed by 0 bases and 3 bases, with 10 bases remaining between them. Germline CDR1 KGHSH, CDR2 LQKENI.

This clonotype was found a few times. The J gene is TRBJ1-6, the V gene TRBV30; D is perhaps TRBD1 (5 bases). Trimming took 3 bases from V and 0 from J, leaving 12 bases between them. Germline V gene sequence: CDR1 GTSNPN, CDR2 SVGIG (reference sequence). The CDR3 spans 16 residues. The CDR3 DNA follows: TGTGCCTGGAGAGCAGGGACGAGCTCCTATAATTCACCCCTCCACTTT. Translating gives CAWRAGTSSYNSPLHF.

The chain joins TRBV29-1 to TRBJ1-1; D is uncertain. The germline V gene has CDR1 SQVTM and CDR2 ANQGSEA. This CDR3 has 15 residues. V gave up 2 bases and J gave up 1 base, with 14 bases separating them. The DNA of the CDR3 is TGCAGCGTTGAAAACCCTAAGAAAACGAACACTGAAGCTTTCTTT. Translation gives CSVENPKKTNTEAFF. The whole variable domain, remainder taken from reference TRBV29-1 and TRBJ1-1, is SAVISQKPSRDICQRGTSLTIQCQVDSQVTMMFWYRQQPGQSLTLIATANQGSEATYESGFVIDKFPISRPNLTFSTLTVSNMSPEDSSIYLCSVENPKKTNTEAFFGQGTRLTVV.

This clonotype was counted ten times or more. The J gene is TRBJ2-7, the V gene TRBV12-3 or TRBV12-4; D is uncertain. V lost 6 bases and J 7 bases, leaving 16 bases between the germline ends. The CDR3 is made up of 13 amino acids. The CDR3 DNA follows: TGTGCCAGCAGCCTAACCTTCATGTGGGAGCAGTACTTC. Translating it yields CASSLTFMWEQYF.

V is TRBV7-7 and J is TRBJ2-2; 10 bases are shared with TRBD1. This CDR3 region has 15 residues. The V segment lost 5 bases and the J segment 3 bases; nucleotides outside the gene matches: 3. Germline CDR1 and CDR2: SSHAT and FNYEAQ (reference sequence). In DNA, the CDR3 is TGTGCCAGCAGCCCCGGGACAGGGGACACCGGGGAGCTGTTTTTT. Translation: CASSPGTGDTGELFF. The variable domain in full, completed from reference TRBV7-7 and TRBJ2-2, reads GAGVSQSPRYKVTKRGQDVTLRCDPISSHATLYWYQQALGQGPEFLTYFNYEAQPDKSGLPSDRFSAERPEGSISTLTIQRTEQRDSAMYRCASSPGTGDTGELFFGEGSRLTVL.

This chain links TRBV12-3 or TRBV12-4 with TRBJ2-2; D is ambiguous. CDR3 length: 12 amino acids. V lost 6 bases to trimming and J lost 5 bases, with 7 bases between them. The CDR3 coding sequence is TGTGCCAGCAGCCTAGGAACCGGGGAGCTGTTTTTT. Amino acid sequence: CASSLGTGELFF.

This chain connects TRBV12-3 or TRBV12-4 to TRBJ2-5; D gene unclear. The germline V and J ends were trimmed by 1 base and 1 base, with 7 bases remaining between them. The CDR3 has 14 amino acids. The CDR3 region has the DNA TGTGCCAGCAGTTTAGGTGGTCCCCAAGAGACCCAGTACTTC. Amino acids: CASSLGGPQETQYF.

The chain links TRBV27 to TRBJ1-6; D perhaps matches TRBD1 (5 bases). The CDR3 runs 20 residues. Germline V gene sequence: CDR1 MNHEY, CDR2 SMNVEV (reference sequence). Trimming left V 4 bases short and J 0 bases short, with 22 bases between. The CDR3 is CASSSSPFGGGHSYNSPLHF. The CDR3 nucleotides are TGTGCCAGCAGTTCAAGTCCGTTCGGGGGAGGTCACTCCTATAATTCACCCCTCCACTTT.

This chain connects TRBV24-1 to TRBJ2-1; 16 bases align to TRBD2. V was pared by 4 bases and J by 7 bases, with 6 bases of the junction left unmatched. Germline lookup yields CDR1 KGHDR and CDR2 SFDVKD. The CDR3 runs 17 residues. CDR3 DNA sequence: TGTGCCACCAGTGACTCCGGGACTAGCGGGAGGGTTAATGAGCAGTTCTTC. Residues: CATSDSGTSGRVNEQFF.

The genes are TRBV12-3 or TRBV12-4 and TRBJ1-1; D may be TRBD1 (5 bases). This CDR3 has 13 residues. Trimming left V 6 bases short and J 5 bases short, with 13 bases between. DNA for the CDR3: TGTGCCAGCAGATATGGGGGTTGGACTGAAGCTTTCTTT. This codes for CASRYGGWTEAFF.

The rearrangement uses TRBV21-1 and TRBJ1-5. TRBV21-1 is a documented pseudogene. CDR3 length equals 16 residues. CDR3 region: CASSKVGRAFNQPQHF. The CDR3 region has the DNA TGTGCCAGCAGCAAAGTTGGACGGGCATTCAATCAGCCCCAGCATTTT.

CDR3 nucleotide sequence: TGTGCCATCAGTGAACAAGCGGACGAGCAGTACTTC. Protein product: CAISEQADEQYF. The V call is TRBV10-3, the J call TRBJ2-7, with D perhaps matching TRBD2 (5 bases). This CDR3 comprises 12 residues. The germline V gene has CDR1 ENHRY and CDR2 SYGVKD. V was trimmed by 3 bases and J by 5 bases, leaving 8 bases between them.

This clonotype was seen at least ten times. This chain uses TRBV7-9 with TRBJ2-1; no firm D call. Germline CDR1 reads SEHNR; CDR2 reads FQNEAQ (reference sequence). Trimming removed 4 bases from V and 0 bases from J, with 4 bases in between. CDR3 length equals 13 residues. The CDR3 loop reads CASSSDSYNEQFF. DNA of the CDR3: TGTGCCAGCAGCTCGGACTCCTACAATGAGCAGTTCTTC.

This clonotype was found a few times. V is TRBV28 and J is TRBJ2-7, with 8 bases aligning to TRBD2. Per the germline V gene, CDR1 is MDHEN and CDR2 is SYDVKM. CDR3 length equals 16 residues. The V segment lost 4 bases and the J segment 2 bases; nucleotides outside the gene matches: 10. The CDR3 DNA is TGTGCCAGCAGTTCGCCAGCGGGAGCCCCCGCCTACGAGCAGTACTTC. This encodes CASSSPAGAPAYEQYF.

V usage is TRBV29-1 and J usage is TRBJ2-3; 11 bases align to TRBD2. This CDR3 comprises 16 residues. The germline V gene has CDR1 SQVTM and CDR2 ANQGSEA. V shed 3 bases, J shed 7 bases, and the junction held 12 bases outside the gene matches. CDR3 in amino acids: CSVDPLRTSGHNTQYF. CDR3 nucleotides: TGCAGCGTTGATCCCCTAAGGACTAGCGGGCACAATACGCAGTATTTT.

The V call is TRBV11-2, the J call TRBJ2-7; weak D call: TRBD1 (5 bases). The CDR3 contains 11 residues. CDR1 SGHAT and CDR2 FQNNGV come from the germline V gene. The V and J ends lost 5 bases and 6 bases respectively, with 8 bases between them. The CDR3 protein is CASSQGSEQYF. DNA for the CDR3: TGTGCCAGCAGCCAGGGCAGCGAGCAGTACTTC.

This clonotype was picked up a small number of times. The V call is TRBV5-1, the J call TRBJ2-1; the D is unclear. The CDR3 consists of 14 residues. Per germline, CDR1 SGHRS and CDR2 YFSETQ. V was trimmed by 4 bases and J by 2 bases, leaving 10 bases between them. This CDR3 is CASSPYDTYNEQFF. CDR3 bases: TGCGCCAGCAGCCCTTATGATACCTACAATGAGCAGTTCTTC.

This clonotype was counted only a few times. This chain connects TRBV4-1 to TRBJ2-5, with D perhaps TRBD1 or TRBD2 (5 bases each). V lost 4 bases and J lost 3, with 15 bases in between. The CDR3 consists of 15 residues. Germline V CDR1 and CDR2: MGHRA, YSYEKL. This CDR3 is CASSLRPGPEETQYF. In nucleotides, the CDR3 is TGCGCCAGCAGCCTTCGCCCGGGACCCGAAGAGACCCAGTACTTC.

J is TRBJ2-3 and V is TRBV6-6; possibly TRBD1 for D (5 bases). Trimming removed 2 bases from V and 3 bases from J, with 9 bases in between. The CDR3 extends over 14 amino acids. Germline V CDR1 and CDR2: MNHNY, SVGAGI (reference sequence). Written as DNA, the CDR3 is TGTGCCAGCAGTTACGATGCAGGGACAGATACGCAGTATTTT. Amino acids: CASSYDAGTDTQYF.

The V gene is TRBV6-2 or TRBV6-3, the J gene TRBJ1-1; no definite D call. Per the germline V gene, CDR1 is MNHEY and CDR2 is SVGEGT. The CDR3 runs 14 residues. The ends were cut back, 0 bases at V and 11 bases at J, with 16 bases in the middle. The CDR3 region has the DNA TGTGCCAGCAGTTACTCGGTGCTACAGATCGCGGCTTTCTTT. Its protein product is CASSYSVLQIAAFF.

This clonotype was counted a few times. The CDR3 sequence: CASRMDSYNQPQHF. Here the CDR3 DNA reads TGTGCCAGCAGGATGGACAGTTACAATCAGCCCCAGCATTTT. The chain is built from TRBV28 and TRBJ1-5, with D perhaps matching TRBD1 (6 bases). CDR1 is MDHEN and CDR2 is SYDVKM in the germline V gene. The V and J ends lost 6 bases and 3 bases respectively, with 12 bases between them. The CDR3 runs to 14 residues.

The chain is built from TRBV15 and TRBJ2-5; 8 bases map to TRBD1. Germline CDR1 and CDR2: LNHNV and YYDKDF (reference sequence). After removal of 1 base from V and 0 bases from J, the junction contained 7 bases not matched to a gene. The CDR3 runs 17 residues. CDR3 bases: TGTGCCACCAGCAGAGTGGGGACAGGAATACACCAAGAGACCCAGTACTTC. This codes for CATSRVGTGIHQETQYF. Based on the CDR3 plus reference TRBV15 and TRBJ2-5, the full variable domain is DAMVIQNPRYQVTQFGKPVTLSCSQTLNHNVMYWYQQKSSQAPKLLFHYYDKDFNNEADTPDNFQSRRPNTSFCFLDIRSPGLGDTAMYLCATSRVGTGIHQETQYFGPGTRLLVL.

This clonotype showed up just a few times. The chain recombines TRBV19 with TRBJ2-2; 7 bases agree with TRBD1. After removal of 6 bases from V and 7 bases from J, the junction contained 8 bases not matched to a gene. This CDR3 region has 14 residues. CDR1 LNHDA and CDR2 SQIVND come from the germline V gene (reference sequence). The CDR3 nucleotides read TGTGCCAGTAGCGCACAGGGGAATGGCGGGGAGCTGTTTTTT. It is translated as CASSAQGNGGELFF.